One and the same sample provided the 9 T cell receptor beta chains below, sequenced in a study of control samples from healthy donors and cancer patients. Measured with immunoSEQ multiplex PCR; TCRdb has only the in-frame clones, and not every one. Counted here are some 120,000 clones, around nine tenths occurring once; the ten biggest clones make up 12%. Sequencing was carried out using blood. Every receptor here comes from a man aged 25-45 years in good health.

V gene TRBV9 combines with J gene TRBJ2-5; D might be TRBD2 (6 bases). The CDR3 spans 15 residues. Deletions cut 2 bases from V and 4 bases from J, with 15 bases between. Germline CDR1 reads SGDLS; CDR2 reads YYNGEE. CDR3 amino acids: CASSVSTMEGETQYF. The CDR3 DNA sequence: TGTGCCAGCAGCGTTTCTACCATGGAGGGAGAGACCCAGTACTTC.

The chain carries TRBV27 and TRBJ2-1; TRBD2 matches 9 bases. Germline V gene sequence: CDR1 MNHEY, CDR2 SMNVEV (reference sequence). Losses at the gene ends were 5 bases for V and 5 bases for J; bases not matched to a gene: 4. The CDR3 spans 14 residues. The CDR3 loop is CASSPTSGNNEQFF. In nucleotides, the CDR3 is TGTGCCAGCAGTCCGACTAGCGGTAACAATGAGCAGTTCTTC.

This chain links TRBV27 with TRBJ2-2; the D is unclear. The CDR3 covers 15 residues. Germline V gene data show CDR1 as MNHEY and CDR2 as SMNVEV (reference sequence). V was trimmed by 3 bases and J by 0 bases, leaving 8 bases between them. The CDR3 spells CASSFADANTGELFF. CDR3 DNA sequence: TGTGCCAGCAGTTTCGCAGATGCGAACACCGGGGAGCTGTTTTTT.

The J gene is TRBJ2-2, the V gene TRBV3-1 (or the pseudogene TRBV3-2); D is unresolved. The CDR3 has 15 residues. Germline CDR1 LGHDT, CDR2 YNNKEL (reference sequence). Trimming took 5 bases from V and 4 from J, leaving 14 bases between them. The CDR3 spells CASSSDYKFTGELFF. Written as DNA, the CDR3 is TGTGCCAGCAGCTCTGATTACAAGTTCACCGGGGAGCTGTTTTTT.

This chain links TRBV30 with TRBJ1-6; no clear D. Per germline, CDR1 GTSNPN and CDR2 SVGIG (reference sequence). V was pared by 0 bases and J by 15 bases, with 12 bases between. The CDR3 contains 12 residues. CDR3 sequence (DNA): TGTGCCTGGAGTGTACTAGCCAACCTCCTCCACTTT. It encodes CAWSVLANLLHF.

The chain is built from TRBV7-7 and TRBJ1-1; no clear D gene. The V end lost 2 bases, the J end lost 3 bases, and 7 bases lay between the germline ends. The V gene's germline CDR1 is SSHAT and CDR2 FNYEAQ (reference sequence). The CDR3 sequence is 13 residues long. The CDR3 spells CASSLLEDTEAFF. In DNA form, the CDR3 reads TGTGCCAGCAGCTTACTAGAAGACACTGAAGCTTTCTTT.

The chain uses TRBV7-9 and TRBJ1-1; 8 bases map to TRBD1. Trimming removed 4 bases from V and 1 base from J; junction bases left unmatched: 5. CDR1 is SEHNR, CDR2 FQNEAQ, per germline (reference sequence). The CDR3 is made up of 15 amino acids. The CDR3 DNA reads as TGTGCCAGCAGCTCCCAGGGGGCGAGGAACACTGAAGCTTTCTTT. Encoded protein: CASSSQGARNTEAFF. Combining the CDR3 with reference TRBV7-9 and TRBJ1-1 gives the whole variable domain DTGVSQNPRHKITKRGQNVTFRCDPISEHNRLYWYRQTLGQGPEFLTYFQNEAQLEKSRLLSDRFSAERPKGSFSTLEIQRTEQGDSAMYLCASSSQGARNTEAFFGQGTRLTVV.

The chain uses TRBV10-2 and TRBJ1-5; D perhaps matches TRBD1 (6 bases). CDR1 is WSHSY, CDR2 SAAADI, per germline. This CDR3 is 14 amino acids long. V lost 6 bases to trimming and J lost 2 bases, with 11 bases between them. The CDR3 reads CASSRDKGNQPQHF. The CDR3, as DNA: TGCGCCAGCAGCCGGGACAAGGGCAATCAGCCCCAGCATTTT.

V gene TRBV5-1 combines with J gene TRBJ1-6; D is ambiguous. Germline V CDR1 and CDR2: SGHRS, YFSETQ. The CDR3 length is 14 residues. The V and J ends lost 0 bases and 6 bases respectively, with 7 bases between them. CDR3 coding DNA: TGCGCCAGCAGCTTGGTTGCGGCTAATTCACCCCTCCACTTT. Its protein product is CASSLVAANSPLHF.